The 2 T cell receptor beta chains reported below all come from one sample, sequenced in a study of blood T cell repertoires in COVID-19. Profiled with immunoSEQ multiplex PCR; TCRdb holds only in-frame clones, not every one. Of about 190,000 clones in the sample, more than 60% were seen once. The specimen was peripheral blood. The receptors originated from a woman aged 45 to 65 with acute or convalescent COVID-19.

In regard to this clone: Other DNA sequences in this sample translate to the same CDR3. The J gene is TRBJ1-1, the V gene TRBV18; D not resolved. Germline V gene data show CDR1 as KGHSH and CDR2 as LQKENI. This CDR3 has 14 residues. V was shortened by 3 bases and J by 1 base, with 9 bases between the two germline ends. The CDR3 reads CASSPRRENTEAFF. CDR3 DNA sequence: TGTGCCAGCTCACCCCGGCGGGAGAACACTGAAGCTTTCTTT.

The J gene is TRBJ2-7, the V gene TRBV19; 10 bases fit TRBD1. The CDR3 is 14 amino acids. V lost 5 bases and J lost 3; bases outside the gene matches: 4. CDR1 is LNHDA, CDR2 SQIVND, per germline (reference sequence). The CDR3 is CASSFGQGGYEQYF. Here the CDR3 DNA reads TGTGCCAGTAGTTTTGGACAGGGGGGCTACGAGCAGTACTTC.